The T cell receptor (beta chain) under discussion was sequenced for a study of T-cell reconstitution after alpha-beta-depleted transplantation in children. Library preparation (for TCRbeta) was performed with unique molecular identifiers. TCRdb re-derived calls from the PCR reads in MiXCR, one entry per CDR3 protein. The sample carries over 550,000 distinct CDR3 sequences, about 11% recorded once. In its sample, this clonotype was seen many times. CDR3 length: 14 residues. With 6 bases removed from V and 3 bases from J, the gap between germline ends came to 13 bases. Germline CDR1 reads WSHSY; CDR2 reads SAAADI.

This clonotype originated in a human donor who donated a stem cell graft to a child with acute myeloid leukemia. J is TRBJ2-3 and V is TRBV10-2; D might be TRBD1 (5 bases). This specimen was PBMCs from the stem cell graft donor, taken from the stem cell graft. CDR3 in DNA: TGCGCCAGCAGCGTCAGGGTTGGGACAGATACGCAGTATTTT. As protein: CASSVRVGTDTQYF.